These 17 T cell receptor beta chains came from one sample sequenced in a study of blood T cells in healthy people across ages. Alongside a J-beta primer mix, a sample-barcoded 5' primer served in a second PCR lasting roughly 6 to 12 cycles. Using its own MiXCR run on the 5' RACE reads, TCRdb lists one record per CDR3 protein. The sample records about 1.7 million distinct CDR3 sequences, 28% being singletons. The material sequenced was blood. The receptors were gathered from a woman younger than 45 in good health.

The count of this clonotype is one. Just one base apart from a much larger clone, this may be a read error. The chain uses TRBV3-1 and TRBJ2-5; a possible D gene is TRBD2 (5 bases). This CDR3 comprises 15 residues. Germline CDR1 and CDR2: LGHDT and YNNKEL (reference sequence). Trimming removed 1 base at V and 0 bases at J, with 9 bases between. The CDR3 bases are TGTGCCAGCAGCCAAGCTTCGGACTACCAAGAGACCCAGTACTTC. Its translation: CASSQASDYQETQYF.

The CDR3 sequence is CASSGQGRGNYGYTF. The CDR3 nucleotides are TGTGCCAGCAGCGGGCAGGGGAGAGGTAACTATGGCTACACCTTC. The V call is TRBV9, the J call TRBJ1-2; D possibly corresponds to TRBD1 (6 bases). Deletions cut 3 bases from V and 1 base from J, with 13 bases between. Germline V gene sequence: CDR1 SGDLS, CDR2 YYNGEE. This CDR3 is 15 amino acids long.

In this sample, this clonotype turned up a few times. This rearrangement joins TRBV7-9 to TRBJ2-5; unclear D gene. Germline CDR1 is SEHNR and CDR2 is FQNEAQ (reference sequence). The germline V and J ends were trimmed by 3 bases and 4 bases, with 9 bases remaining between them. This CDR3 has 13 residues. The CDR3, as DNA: TGTGCCAGCAGCTTGAAAGTCACAGAGACCCAGTACTTC. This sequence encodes CASSLKVTETQYF.

The CDR3 DNA follows: TGTGCCAGCAGGGCGACAGCAATAGTTAGCTCCTACGAGCAGTACTTC. Translation: CASRATAIVSSYEQYF. J is TRBJ2-7 and V is TRBV2; perhaps TRBD1 as D (5 bases). Germline CDR1 and CDR2: SNHLY and FYNNEI. There are 16 residues in the CDR3. Trimming cost V 6 bases and J 0 bases, with 18 bases left between them.

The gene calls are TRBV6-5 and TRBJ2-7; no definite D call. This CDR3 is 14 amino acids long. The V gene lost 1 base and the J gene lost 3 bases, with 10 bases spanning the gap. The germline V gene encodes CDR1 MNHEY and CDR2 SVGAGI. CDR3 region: CASSYWADSYEQYF. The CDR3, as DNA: TGTGCCAGCAGTTACTGGGCAGATAGCTACGAGCAGTACTTC.

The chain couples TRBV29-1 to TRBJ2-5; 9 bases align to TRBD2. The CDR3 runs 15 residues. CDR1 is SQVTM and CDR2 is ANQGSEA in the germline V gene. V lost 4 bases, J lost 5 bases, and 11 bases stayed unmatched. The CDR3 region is CSVAFSAGGGETQYF. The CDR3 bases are TGCAGCGTTGCTTTCTCGGCGGGAGGGGGGGAGACCCAGTACTTC. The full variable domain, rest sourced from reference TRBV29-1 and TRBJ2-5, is SAVISQKPSRDICQRGTSLTIQCQVDSQVTMMFWYRQQPGQSLTLIATANQGSEATYESGFVIDKFPISRPNLTFSTLTVSNMSPEDSSIYLCSVAFSAGGGETQYFGPGTRLLVL.

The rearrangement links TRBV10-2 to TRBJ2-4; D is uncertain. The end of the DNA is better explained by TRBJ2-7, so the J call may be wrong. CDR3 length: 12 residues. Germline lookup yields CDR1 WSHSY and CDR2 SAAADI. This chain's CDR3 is CASSEDWSEQYF. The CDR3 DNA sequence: TGCGCCAGCAGTGAAGACTGGAGCGAGCAGTACTTC.

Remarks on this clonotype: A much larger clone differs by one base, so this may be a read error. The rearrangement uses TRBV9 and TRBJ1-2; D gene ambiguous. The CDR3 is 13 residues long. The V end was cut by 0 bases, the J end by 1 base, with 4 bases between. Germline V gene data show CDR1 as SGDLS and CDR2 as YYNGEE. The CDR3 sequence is CASSVDLNYGYTF. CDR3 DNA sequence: TGTGCCAGCAGCGTAGACCTTAACTATGGCTACACCTTC.

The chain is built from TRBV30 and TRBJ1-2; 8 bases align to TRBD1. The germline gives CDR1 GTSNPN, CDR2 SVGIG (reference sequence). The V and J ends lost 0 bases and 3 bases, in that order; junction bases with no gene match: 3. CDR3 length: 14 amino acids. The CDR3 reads CAWSVQGEDYGYTF. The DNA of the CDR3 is TGTGCCTGGAGTGTACAGGGGGAAGACTATGGCTACACCTTC.

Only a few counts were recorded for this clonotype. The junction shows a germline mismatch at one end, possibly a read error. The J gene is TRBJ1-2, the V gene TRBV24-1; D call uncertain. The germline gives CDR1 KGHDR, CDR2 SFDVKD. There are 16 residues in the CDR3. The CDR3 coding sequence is TGTGCCACCCCAATTATCCCTAGCACGCTGGACTATGGCAACACCTTC. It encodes CATPIIPSTLDYGNTF.

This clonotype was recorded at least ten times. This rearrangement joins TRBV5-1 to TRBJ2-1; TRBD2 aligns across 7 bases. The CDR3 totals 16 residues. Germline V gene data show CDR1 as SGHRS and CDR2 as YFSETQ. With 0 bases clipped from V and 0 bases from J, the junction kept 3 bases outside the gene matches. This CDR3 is CASSLARGSSYNEQFF. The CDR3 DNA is TGCGCCAGCAGCTTGGCCCGCGGGAGCTCCTACAATGAGCAGTTCTTC.

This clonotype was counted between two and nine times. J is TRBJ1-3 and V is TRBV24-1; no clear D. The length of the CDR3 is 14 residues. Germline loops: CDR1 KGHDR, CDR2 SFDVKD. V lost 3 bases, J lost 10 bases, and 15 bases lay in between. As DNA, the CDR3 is TGTGCCACCAGTGATACGACAACCGTCGGGACCATATATTTT. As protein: CATSDTTTVGTIYF.

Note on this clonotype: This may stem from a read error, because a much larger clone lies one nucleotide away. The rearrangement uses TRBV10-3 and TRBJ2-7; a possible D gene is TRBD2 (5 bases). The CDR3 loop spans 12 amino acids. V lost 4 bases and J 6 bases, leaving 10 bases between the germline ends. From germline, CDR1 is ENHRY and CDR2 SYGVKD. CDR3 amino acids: CAISGGAREQYF. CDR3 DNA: TGTGCCATCAGTGGGGGAGCACGCGAGCAGTACTTC.

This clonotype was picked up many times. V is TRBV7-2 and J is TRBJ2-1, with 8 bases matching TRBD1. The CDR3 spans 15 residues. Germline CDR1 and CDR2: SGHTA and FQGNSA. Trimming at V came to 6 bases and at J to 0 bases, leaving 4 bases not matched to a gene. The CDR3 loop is CASRFDRGSYNEQFF. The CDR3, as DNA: TGTGCCAGCAGGTTCGACAGGGGCTCCTACAATGAGCAGTTCTTC.

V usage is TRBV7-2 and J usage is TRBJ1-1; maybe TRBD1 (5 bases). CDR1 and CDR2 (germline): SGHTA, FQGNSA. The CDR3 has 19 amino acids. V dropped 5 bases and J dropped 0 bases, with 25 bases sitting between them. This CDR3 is CASSPKGEYGPRLNTEAFF. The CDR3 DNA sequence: TGTGCCAGCAGCCCCAAAGGGGAATATGGGCCCAGGCTGAACACTGAAGCTTTCTTT.

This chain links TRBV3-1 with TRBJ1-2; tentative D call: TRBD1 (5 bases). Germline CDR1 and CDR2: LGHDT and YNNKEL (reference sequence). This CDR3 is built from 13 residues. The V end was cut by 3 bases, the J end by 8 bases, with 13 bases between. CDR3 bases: TGTGCCAGCAGCCACGCCGGGACGGGAGGCTACACCTTC. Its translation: CASSHAGTGGYTF.

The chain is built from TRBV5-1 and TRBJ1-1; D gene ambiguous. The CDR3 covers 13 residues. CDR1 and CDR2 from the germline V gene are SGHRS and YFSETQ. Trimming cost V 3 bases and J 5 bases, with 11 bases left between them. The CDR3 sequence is CASSSPGKTEAFF. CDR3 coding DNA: TGCGCCAGCAGCTCGCCGGGGAAAACTGAAGCTTTCTTT.